The rows below give T cell receptor beta chains drawn from one sample of a study. Repertoires were generated with immunoSEQ multiplex PCR, while TCRdb's copy carries only in-frame clones and drops some. The table lists 40,000 to 55,000 clones, approximately 93% of them singletons, with around a tenth in the top ten. The sample comprised PBMCs. All receptors derive from a man aged 40-55 years with rheumatoid arthritis. The CDR3 runs from the conserved cysteine through the conserved F or W. Fields, in order: J gene, D gene, V gene, clone size, CDR3 DNA, CDR3 protein. D genes are given only for firm matches. Clone sizes are given selectively: once, few, many, or a class where the clone is expanded.

TRBJ2-2,-,TRBV24-1,-,TGTGCCACCGGACCCGGAACCGGGGAGCTGTTTTTT,CATGPGTGELFF
TRBJ2-7,-,TRBV3-1/TRBV3-2,-,TGTGCCAGCAGCCCATTGTTCTACGGGCCCGTCTACGAGCAGTACTTC,CASSPLFYGPVYEQYF
TRBJ2-1,-,TRBV27,-,TGTGCCAGCAGTTTGCGGTTCTACAATGAGCAGTTCTTC,CASSLRFYNEQFF
TRBJ1-1,TRBD1,TRBV6-1,-,TGTGCCAGCAGTGGGGGGGGAGGACAGGGCCCCCGGAACACTGAAGCTTTCTTT,CASSGGGGQGPRNTEAFF
TRBJ1-1,-,TRBV11-2,-,TGTGCCAGCAGCTTACTACGTGGATACGGGAACACTGAAGCTTTCTTT,CASSLLRGYGNTEAFF
TRBJ1-2,-,TRBV19,-,TGTGCCAGTAGGCCGGGGACCCAGGGGCCCTATGGCTACACCTTC,CASRPGTQGPYGYTF
TRBJ2-7,-,TRBV5-6,-,TGTGCCAGCAGCAGAGGACAGACCTACGAGCAGTACTTC,CASSRGQTYEQYF
TRBJ2-5,-,TRBV24-1,-,TGTGCCACCAGTACAGACCCGCCGGGGGAGACCCAGTACTTC,CATSTDPPGETQYF
TRBJ2-7,TRBD1,TRBV6-5,-,TGTGCCAGCGGGACAGCAAATACCTACGAGCAGTACTTC,CASGTANTYEQYF
TRBJ1-2,TRBD1,TRBV18,-,TGTGCCAGCTCTCCGGACAGGAACTATGGCTACACCTTC,CASSPDRNYGYTF
TRBJ1-6,-,TRBV6-6,-,TGTGCCATCCGGCCGAGGGATGGCAATTCACCCCTCCACTTT,CAIRPRDGNSPLHF
TRBJ2-5,TRBD1,TRBV7-2,-,TGTGCCAGCAGAAGCAGGGGGCAAGAGACCCAGTACTTC,CASRSRGQETQYF
TRBJ1-2,-,TRBV6-5,-,TGTGCCAGCAGTTACTCGGGCAGGTACTATGGCTACACCTTC,CASSYSGRYYGYTF
TRBJ2-1,-,TRBV11-3,-,TGTGCCAGCAGCTTACCGGGACTCCAGTACAATGAGCAGTTCTTC,CASSLPGLQYNEQFF
TRBJ1-4,-,TRBV6-5,-,TGTGCCAGCAGTTACAGGGTGACAGGCTCAAGGGAAAAACTGTTTTTT,CASSYRVTGSREKLFF
TRBJ2-7,-,TRBV3-1/TRBV3-2,-,TGTGCCAGCAGCTCCAACTACTACGAGCAGTACTTC,CASSSNYYEQYF
TRBJ1-6,TRBD1,TRBV3-1/TRBV3-2,-,TGTGCCAGCAGCCAATTGCTTACAGGGGAGAATTCACCCCTCCACTTT,CASSQLLTGENSPLHF
TRBJ2-1,-,TRBV7-9,-,TGTGCCAGCAGCTCAAGAGCTGGGCTAGCGCGTTCCTACAATGAGCAGTTCTTC,CASSSRAGLARSYNEQFF
TRBJ2-2,-,TRBV6-2/TRBV6-3,-,TGTGCCAGCAGTAACCCCCGGGACTCCCCCGGGGAGCTGTTTTTT,CASSNPRDSPGELFF
TRBJ1-1,-,TRBV2,once,TGTGCCAGCAGTGATCAGGGACCCCCAGAAGCTTTCTTT,CASSDQGPPEAFF
TRBJ1-1,TRBD1,TRBV12-3/TRBV12-4,-,TGTGCCAGCAGTTTCACAGGGGGCACTGAAGCTTTCTTT,CASSFTGGTEAFF
TRBJ2-7,-,TRBV7-2,-,TGTGCCAGCAGGGCCGAATACGAGCAGTACTTC,CASRAEYEQYF
TRBJ1-6,-,TRBV27,-,TGTGCCAGCAGTTCACTCCGGGAATATAATTCACCCCTCCACTTT,CASSSLREYNSPLHF
TRBJ1-2,-,TRBV24-1,-,TGTGCCACCAGTGATTTGAGGGGCTACACCTTC,CATSDLRGYTF
TRBJ1-1,TRBD1,TRBV7-3,-,TGTGCCAGCAGCCTTGGACAGGGAGCTGAAGCTTTCTTT,CASSLGQGAEAFF
TRBJ1-1,-,TRBV5-1,few,TGCGCCAGCAGCAAAACCGGGATACAGACTGAAGCTTTCTTT,CASSKTGIQTEAFF
TRBJ2-7,TRBD2,TRBV14,once,TGTGCCAGCAGCCCGGCGGGAGCCCCCTCCCACGAGCAGTACTTC,CASSPAGAPSHEQYF
TRBJ1-1,TRBD1,TRBV19,-,TGTGCCAGTAGAAGATCCGGGACAGGGGCTGAAGCTTTCTTT,CASRRSGTGAEAFF
TRBJ2-4,TRBD2,TRBV3-1/TRBV3-2,-,TGTGCCAGCAGCCAAGATGACGGGAGGGGGAACATTCAGTACTTC,CASSQDDGRGNIQYF
TRBJ2-7,-,TRBV18,-,TGTGCCAGCTCACCACCAGGCGTAATCCCCTCCTACGAGCAGTACTTC,CASSPPGVIPSYEQYF
TRBJ2-2,-,TRBV19,-,TGTGCCAGTACCCGAGACAGATCTAACACCGGGGAGCTGTTTTTT,CASTRDRSNTGELFF
TRBJ2-7,-,TRBV10-3,-,TGTGCCATCAGTGAACAAGTCTCCTACGAGCAGTACTTC,CAISEQVSYEQYF
TRBJ1-5,-,TRBV7-6,few,TGTGCCAGCAGCTTAGAGCAGGGCTGGGATCAGCCCCAGCATTTT,CASSLEQGWDQPQHF
TRBJ1-6,TRBD1,TRBV27,-,TGTGCCAGCAGTTTAACAGGGGCAGGGATCTATAATTCACCCCTCCACTTT,CASSLTGAGIYNSPLHF
TRBJ1-1,-,TRBV19,-,TGTGCCAGTACCCCGGGACCCCTGAACACTGAAGCTTTCTTT,CASTPGPLNTEAFF
TRBJ1-4,TRBD1,TRBV27,-,TGTGCCAGCAGTTTATCGACCGGGACAGCAAAACTGTTTTTT,CASSLSTGTAKLFF
TRBJ1-4,-,TRBV2,-,TGTGCCAGCAGTGACAACAGGGCCTCGACTAATGAAAAACTGTTTTTT,CASSDNRASTNEKLFF
TRBJ2-7,TRBD1,TRBV28,-,TGTGCCAGCACCTGGGCGGGACAGGGGGCGAACGAGCAGTACTTC,CASTWAGQGANEQYF
TRBJ2-1,TRBD2,TRBV25-1,-,TGTGCCAGCGGACCTAGCGGGGGGCCCGGTGAGCAGTTCTTC,CASGPSGGPGEQFF
TRBJ1-5,TRBD1,TRBV18,once,TGTGCCAGCTCACCTCCGGGGGGACAGGGCAATCAGCCCCAGCATTTT,CASSPPGGQGNQPQHF
TRBJ1-1,-,TRBV18,-,TGTGCCAGCTCACCACCGGTGGGGGCGAGAGACACTGAAGCTTTCTTT,CASSPPVGARDTEAFF
TRBJ1-5,-,TRBV27,-,TGTGCCAGCAGTTTATCGGACAGCCGAAATCAGCCCCAGCATTTT,CASSLSDSRNQPQHF
TRBJ1-2,TRBD1,TRBV19,-,TGTGCCAGTAGTCCCGGGACAGGGGGCGCAAGGTGGTATGGCTACACCTTC,CASSPGTGGARWYGYTF
TRBJ2-1,TRBD2,TRBV12-5,-,TGTGCTAGTGGTTTCTCTGTGGCCGTCTGGACTAGCGGGGATTACAATGAGCAGTTCTTC,CASGFSVAVWTSGDYNEQFF
TRBJ2-2,-,TRBV6-5,-,TGTGCCAGCACCCTAAACGAGGGGGAAACCGGGGAGCTGTTTTTT,CASTLNEGETGELFF
TRBJ2-1,-,TRBV28,-,TGTGCCAGCAGTTCAAGCGTGAATGAGCAGTTCTTC,CASSSSVNEQFF
TRBJ2-3,-,TRBV15,-,TGTGCCACCAGCAGAGATAAGGTTAGGGGACTTTCCACAGATACGCAGTATTTT,CATSRDKVRGLSTDTQYF
TRBJ2-1,TRBD1,TRBV6-2/TRBV6-3,-,TGTGCCAGCAGTTACACGGGACAGCACTACAATGAGCAGTTCTTC,CASSYTGQHYNEQFF
TRBJ2-2,TRBD1,TRBV7-9,-,TGTGCCAGCAGCTACAGGGGGCAGGTGGAGCTGTTTTTT,CASSYRGQVELFF
TRBJ2-1,TRBD2,TRBV4-2,-,TGTGCCAGCAGCCGGGACTGGGCTAGCGGGAGCAATGAGCAGTTCTTC,CASSRDWASGSNEQFF
TRBJ1-3,-,TRBV12-3/TRBV12-4,-,TGTGCCAGCAGTTTCGTAGGAAACACCATATATTTT,CASSFVGNTIYF
TRBJ2-7,TRBD2,TRBV27,-,TGTGCCATTTCGACTAGCGGGAGCAACGAGCAGTACTTC,CAISTSGSNEQYF